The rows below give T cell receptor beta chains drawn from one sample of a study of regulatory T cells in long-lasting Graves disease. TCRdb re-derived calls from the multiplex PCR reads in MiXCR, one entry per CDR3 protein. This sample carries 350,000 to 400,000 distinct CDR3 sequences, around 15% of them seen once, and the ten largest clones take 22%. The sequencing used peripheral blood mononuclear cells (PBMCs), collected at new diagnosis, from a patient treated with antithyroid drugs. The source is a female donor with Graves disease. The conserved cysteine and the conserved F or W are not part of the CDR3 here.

ASSLRGRVTQY,TRBV11-2
ASSVDGGNTNYGYT,TRBV9
ASSILGASGSYEQY,TRBV19
ASRRQGATGELF,TRBV6-1
ASSGLGGVQAF,TRBV2
SARDRAYEQY,TRBV20-1
SAKNLLWTSALEETQY,TRBV20-1
ASEGLAGGPGTDTQY,TRBV6-1
ASRHGTDHPGNTIY,TRBV5-1
ASSRSQGKGYT,TRBV7-9
ASRPKTGATELAGRYEQY,TRBV7-2
ASSLGTSGSLETQY,TRBV12-3/TRBV12-4
ASSYGTGGSGNTIY,TRBV12-3/TRBV12-4
SVVLLPRPGTGSYGYT,TRBV29-1
ASKAHSDTEAF,TRBV12-3/TRBV12-4
SAETAGTGELF,TRBV20-1
ASSLGVSGSRNNEQF,TRBV7-7
ASSRQAGLNSPLH,TRBV6-4
ATYRTGLSTGELF,TRBV6-1
ASSGPPGIANTGELF,TRBV2
ASSSDYPEEGRGLLELSYNEQF,TRBV28
ASRVRDEQF,TRBV6-2/TRBV6-3
ASSGPYDIHTQY,TRBV11-1
ASSPGAGGTANYGYT,TRBV5-1
ASSITGVNTEAF,TRBV5-4
ASMPLVTGNEQF,TRBV2
ASSSRDRGNNEQF,TRBV28
ASTQGVKYPDTQY,TRBV13
ASSTSGLAYNEQF,TRBV19
AWTRRVNTEAF,TRBV30
ASSQVYEISVQH,TRBV4-2
ASSLESSTDTQY,TRBV5-1
AIIAGRGETQY,TRBV28
ASSWGPLSQPQH,TRBV9
ASSYLSGTNPYNEQF,TRBV6-2/TRBV6-3
SVGSDYGYT,TRBV29-1
AGGPYEQY,TRBV2
SAQTGTGLAGELF,TRBV20-1
ASTPGQGVVNTEAF,TRBV3-1
ASSIPYYNEQF,TRBV7-3
ASSSGTSGYSGANVLT,TRBV13
ASSPLAGSSYEQY,TRBV7-2
ASNGHEQY,TRBV2
ASSLGGGSRYNEQF,TRBV27
ASSFIRTGGEGELF,TRBV7-9
ASSLILASEQY,TRBV28
RGGRCSYNEQF,TRBV20-1
ASSSRWTEAF,TRBV12-3/TRBV12-4
ASSPSLTVNYGYT,TRBV9
ASSLVLAGGLHEQY,TRBV7-2